This T cell receptor (beta chain) was obtained from a study of T cell responses to AZD1222 COVID-19 vaccine. The CDR3 totals 15 residues. The V gene's germline CDR1 is SGHNT and CDR2 YENEEA. Trimming pared 5 bases from V and 3 bases from J, leaving 15 bases between. Assay: immunoSEQ multiplex PCR; the TCRdb copy retains only in-frame clones and omits some. The sample lists some 140,000 clones; 88% were seen once. V and J are TRBV11-3 and TRBJ2-3; perhaps D is TRBD1 or TRBD2 (6 bases each). The sample was peripheral blood, taken on day 0 of AZD1222 vaccination. The sequence came from an adult in good health. This CDR3 reads CASSPQGGWTDTQYF. The CDR3 DNA is TGTGCCAGCAGCCCACAGGGAGGTTGGACAGATACGCAGTATTTT.